The clone carrying this TCR beta chain was found once. Its antigen is not known. This CDR3 has 13 amino acids. Trimming took off 6 bases at V and 7 bases at J, with 14 bases between the two ends. Germline V lookup: CDR1 SGHDN, CDR2 FVKESK. The sample is drawn from a study of T cells in localized non-small cell lung cancer. Broader study findings: It was uninvolved adjacent lung that showed the highest T cell clonality, exceeding tumor. Median roughly 57 top-100 tumor clones were shared with paired adjacent lung. Those with higher blood T cell density had longer overall survival. Analysis by sequencing included only one tumor region, so heterogeneity remains possible.

Repertoires were generated with immunoSEQ multiplex PCR, while TCRdb's copy carries only in-frame clones and drops some. The sample holds fewer than 75,000 clones, approximately 88% seen once. The receptor was derived from a female donor aged 60 or older with stage I lung adenocarcinoma. V and J are TRBV14 and TRBJ2-3, with D perhaps matching TRBD1 (6 bases). The material was peripheral blood, obtained before any cancer treatment. The CDR3 here is CASSRNRENTQYF. The CDR3, as DNA: TGTGCCAGCAGTCGGAACAGGGAAAATACGCAGTATTTT.